This T cell receptor (beta chain) appears in the sequencing data of a study of blood T cells in healthy people across ages (dated by TCRdb to the mid-2010s). With respect to the entire study: Template switching captured roughly one uniquely barcoded TCR beta cDNA molecule per two T cells in model experiments. The study analyzed two additional independent replicas of 1 million unique cDNA reads from the same blood draw for two donors, one aged 18 to 30 and one aged 80 or older. Donors of different ages were randomly distributed across sequencing lanes to avoid experimental bias. To track age-related changes in TCR beta repertoire diversity, the study relied on deep sequencing normalized with unique cDNA molecular identifiers. The donors were split into four age groups: young (average about 16 years), middle-aged (about 40), aged (roughly 68) and long-lived (approximately 80). The research as a whole found: Because profiling used bulk unsorted PBMCs, naive and antigen-experienced compartments could not be compared conclusively. The percentage of naive T cells measured by flow cytometry correlated strongly with observed TCR beta diversity. Total diversity estimates from one million sequenced T cells were considered lower bounds and underestimates. Because donor CMV infection status was unknown, age-related changes in expanded clonotypes were potentially confounded. The long-lived group showed more naive CD4+ T cells, fewer expanded clones and increased TCR diversity than the aged group, suggesting age selection. Observed TCR beta diversity per million T cells fell roughly linearly with age, and a significant reduction was already apparent by age around 39.

Preparation of the library involved 5' RACE. TCRdb records Illumina HiSeq 2500 as the sequencer. A second PCR of about 6 to 12 cycles was run with a J-beta primer mix and a sample-barcoded 5' primer. A unique molecular identifier was introduced onto each TCR beta cDNA molecule by a template-switch 5' adaptor carrying 12 random nucleotides. Each sample yielded at least 2.5 million CDR3-containing paired-end reads. First-strand cDNA synthesis was performed from all RNA using the Mint cDNA synthesis kit, with priming by a TRBC-specific oligonucleotide. All cDNA was treated with uracil-DNA glycosylase and then went through a first 18-cycle PCR with the universal primers M1SS and BC2_uni_R. The study's own analysis went as follows. Normalization of each sample was performed by random selection of 1 million high-quality reads, each carrying a distinct molecular identifier. Instead of being binned into consensus sequences, reads that shared molecular identifiers were thrown out. MiTCR, with a Q25 quality threshold and the strictest error-elimination algorithm, was used for CDR3 identification, clonotype clustering and error correction. Lower-bound total TCR beta diversity was estimated with a nonparametric unseen species model using Euler transformation. The public reads were reprocessed in TCRdb via fastp at Q25 and MiXCR, keeping in-frame beta chains. Merged by CDR3 protein, the rows form single entries marked with the most common genes and DNA. These V and J calls are TCRdb output, not the study's own analysis. For this sample there are 1.5 million to 2 million distinct CDR3 sequences; about 31% appear just once. Roughly 10% of the sample belongs to the ten largest clones.

The CDR3 runs 14 amino acids, cysteine and phenylalanine included. Only the CDR3 portion is preserved as DNA: 42 bases, with reading frame beginning at the first base. The trim is 6 bases for V and 4 bases for J, with a gap of 15 bases between the germline ends. In the germline V gene (reference sequence), CDR1 corresponds to LNHDA and CDR2 to SQIVND. The roughly 37 donors, aged roughly 6 to 95 years, were systemically healthy Caucasian individuals from Russia. Roughly 10 milliliters of peripheral blood were collected from each donor into EDTA-treated Vacutainer tubes. Ficoll-Paque density-gradient centrifugation was used to isolate PBMCs, with at least 6 million per sample. Total RNA was extracted from PBMCs with Trizol reagent, with at least 5 micrograms obtained per sample. For every donor, flow cytometry on a PBMC aliquot measured the percentage of naive CD45RAhigh/CD27high T cells. About this clonotype itself: Which antigen it targets is not known. No much larger clone exists at a distance of one base, and base qualities are not known.

The specimen sequenced was blood. The V and J genes are TRBV19 and TRBJ1-1, with the D gene not clear enough to name. The clonotype comes from a woman younger than 45 in good health. This receptor has the CDR3 CASSHTSRGTEAFF. DNA sequence: TGTGCCAGTAGCCATACCTCACGGGGCACTGAAGCTTTCTTT.